These T cell receptor beta chains were read from a single sample in a study of CDR3 diversity in severe acne. One entry per CDR3 protein results from TCRdb running MiXCR on the PCR reads. The sample lists roughly 79,000 distinct CDR3 sequences, about 49% seen once, with around a tenth in the top ten. Material: blood. The receptor set was obtained from a male donor with severe acne vulgaris. The CDR3 runs from the conserved cysteine through the conserved F or W. The D gene is left open where the match is weak. Not every row has a clone size; where given, it reads once, few, many or a size class.

CDR3aa: CASSWGELEETQYF; CDR3nt: TGTGCCAGCAGCTGGGGGGAGTTGGAAGAGACCCAGTACTTC; j_gene: TRBJ2-5; abundance: few; v_gene: TRBV7-2; d_gene: NA
CDR3aa: CASSQEGGVASGDTDTQYF; CDR3nt: TGCGCCAGCAGCCAAGAGGGGGGGGTGGCTAGCGGGGACACAGATACGCAGTATTTC; j_gene: TRBJ2-3; abundance: NA; v_gene: TRBV4-1; d_gene: TRBD2
CDR3aa: CASNRDGANVLTF; CDR3nt: TGTGCCAGCAACAGGGATGGGGCCAACGTCCTGACTTTC; j_gene: TRBJ2-6; abundance: few; v_gene: TRBV7-9; d_gene: NA
CDR3aa: CRGQVYEQYF; CDR3nt: TGCAGAGGACAGGTCTACGAGCAGTACTTC; j_gene: TRBJ2-7; abundance: NA; v_gene: TRBV20-1; d_gene: TRBD1
CDR3aa: CASSPREAKNIQYF; CDR3nt: TGCGCCAGCAGCCCGAGGGAAGCCAAAAACATTCAGTACTTC; j_gene: TRBJ2-4; abundance: NA; v_gene: TRBV4-1; d_gene: NA
CDR3aa: CASSCGGRQETQYF; CDR3nt: TGTGCCAGCAGCTGCGGCGGGAGGCAAGAGACCCAGTACTTC; j_gene: TRBJ2-5; abundance: NA; v_gene: TRBV7-2; d_gene: TRBD2
CDR3aa: CSAMTSEAYEQYF; CDR3nt: TGCAGCGCCATGACTAGCGAGGCCTACGAGCAGTACTTC; j_gene: TRBJ2-7; abundance: NA; v_gene: TRBV29-1; d_gene: TRBD2
CDR3aa: CASSLEAGGPNSPLHF; CDR3nt: TGTGCCAGCAGTTTGGAGGCAGGGGGCCCCAATTCACCCCTCCACTTT; j_gene: TRBJ1-6; abundance: NA; v_gene: TRBV25-1; d_gene: TRBD1
CDR3aa: CAWSVANSDYGYTF; CDR3nt: TGTGCCTGGAGTGTCGCGAACAGCGACTATGGCTACACCTTC; j_gene: TRBJ1-2; abundance: few; v_gene: TRBV30; d_gene: NA
CDR3aa: CASSGPRGEELFF; CDR3nt: TGTGCCAGCAGCGGACCCAGGGGGGAAGAACTGTTTTTT; j_gene: TRBJ1-4; abundance: NA; v_gene: TRBV25-1; d_gene: TRBD1
CDR3aa: CASSLMGVGFYEQYF; CDR3nt: TGTGCCAGCAGTTTAATGGGAGTTGGGTTCTACGAGCAGTACTTC; j_gene: TRBJ2-7; abundance: few; v_gene: TRBV28; d_gene: NA
CDR3aa: CASSYRGHANTGELFF; CDR3nt: TGTGCCAGCAGTTACCGGGGACATGCGAACACCGGGGAGCTGTTTTTT; j_gene: TRBJ2-2; abundance: many; v_gene: TRBV6-5; d_gene: NA
CDR3aa: CATSDAVGNQPQHF; CDR3nt: TGTGCCACCAGTGATGCAGTGGGCAATCAGCCCCAGCATTTT; j_gene: TRBJ1-5; abundance: NA; v_gene: TRBV24-1; d_gene: NA
CDR3aa: CASSLVGLADLDTQYF; CDR3nt: TGTGCCAGCAGCTTAGTGGGACTAGCGGATCTAGATACGCAGTATTTT; j_gene: TRBJ2-3; abundance: many; v_gene: TRBV7-9; d_gene: TRBD2